The sequence of this TCR beta chain was determined in a study of T cell clones after liver transplantation. On the study more broadly: A pre-transplant mixed lymphocyte reaction with TCRbeta sequencing defined graft-donor-reactive clones followed in post-transplant blood.

Study-level points and caveats: Low donor cell numbers restricted donor-reactive repertoire measurement in two subjects. Donor-reactive sequences fell more than third party-reactive ones, suggesting partial deletion.

Profiled with immunoSEQ multiplex PCR; TCRdb holds only in-frame clones, not every one. The sample carries roughly 100,000 clones, roughly 80% recorded once. In this sample, this clone turned up a few times. Its antigen is as yet unknown. There are 14 residues in the CDR3. With 6 bases removed from V and 3 bases from J, the gap between germline ends came to 11 bases. Germline V lookup: CDR1 WSHSY, CDR2 SAAADI. This specimen consisted of CD4+ T cells from blood, obtained 45 to 50 months after liver transplant. This sequence joins TRBV10-2 and TRBJ2-2; D remains unclear. This sequence was found in a human patient who received a liver transplant. The T cells may come from the graft donor. Here the CDR3 DNA reads TGCGCCAGCAGAAACTGGGTTGACACCGGGGAGCTGTTTTTT. This codes for CASRNWVDTGELFF.